Listed below are T cell receptor beta chains from one sample, sequenced in a study of blood T cell repertoires in COVID-19. Libraries were prepared by immunoSEQ multiplex PCR; TCRdb keeps only in-frame clonotypes and omits some of them. The sample contains more than 40,000 clones, roughly nine tenths of which appear only once. Sequencing used PBMCs or T cells enriched from blood (not recorded which). Source of these receptors: a woman aged 50 to 65 who had recovered from COVID-19. Both conserved end residues are part of each CDR3. A D gene is named only where the DNA matches it firmly. Not every row has a clone size; where given, it reads once, few, many or a size class.

size,J,D,V,CDR3,DNA
-,TRBJ1-1,-,TRBV6-1,CASSEGQRAFF,TGTGCCAGCAGTGAAGGACAGCGAGCTTTCTTT
once,TRBJ1-5,TRBD1,TRBV6-5,CASSRDRVDQPQHF,TGTGCCAGCAGTCGGGACAGGGTAGATCAGCCCCAGCATTTT
-,TRBJ1-6,-,TRBV27,CASSMGGRGYNSPLHF,TGTGCCAGCAGTATGGGGGGGCGCGGGTATAATTCACCCCTCCACTTT
few,TRBJ2-1,-,TRBV9,CASSVGSSSYNEQFF,TGTGCCAGCAGCGTAGGGAGTAGCTCCTACAATGAGCAGTTCTTC
-,TRBJ2-6,-,TRBV5-1,CASSLRMGGLGGANVLTF,TGCGCCAGCAGCTTGCGCATGGGAGGACTGGGTGGGGCCAACGTCCTGACTTTC
-,TRBJ2-5,TRBD2,TRBV18,CASSPQRLAGGPGHVETQYF,TGTGCCAGCTCACCACAACGGCTAGCGGGGGGGCCTGGACACGTGGAGACCCAGTACTTC
-,TRBJ2-7,-,TRBV27,CASSLPHRPYEQYF,TGTGCCAGCAGTTTACCACATCGCCCCTACGAGCAGTACTTC
-,TRBJ1-2,-,TRBV7-2,CASSQGSQGTYGYTF,TGTGCCAGCAGCCAAGGGTCTCAGGGGACGTATGGCTACACCTTC
-,TRBJ2-1,-,TRBV7-9,CASSLGTTWRDNEQFF,TGTGCCAGCAGCTTGGGCACTACCTGGCGGGACAATGAGCAGTTCTTC
-,TRBJ2-2,-,TRBV20-1,CSASHEAGELFF,TGCAGTGCTAGTCATGAGGCCGGGGAGCTGTTTTTT
-,TRBJ1-2,TRBD1,TRBV28,CASSPRDRDSYGYTF,TGTGCCAGCAGTCCTCGGGACAGGGATTCCTATGGCTACACCTTC
-,TRBJ1-5,TRBD1,TRBV24-1,CATSGGLGDSLNQPQHF,TGTGCCACCAGTGGGGGACTTGGGGACAGCCTCAATCAGCCCCAGCATTTT
-,TRBJ1-1,-,TRBV28,CASSEGREYVLAFF,TGTGCCAGCAGCGAGGGGAGGGAATACGTGTTGGCTTTCTTT
-,TRBJ1-1,-,TRBV19,CASSIESGAEAFF,TGTGCCAGTAGTATAGAATCGGGGGCTGAAGCTTTCTTT
-,TRBJ2-1,TRBD1,TRBV13,CASSLSKVTGAFTNEQFF,TGTGCCAGCAGCTTATCCAAGGTGACAGGGGCCTTCACGAATGAGCAGTTCTTC